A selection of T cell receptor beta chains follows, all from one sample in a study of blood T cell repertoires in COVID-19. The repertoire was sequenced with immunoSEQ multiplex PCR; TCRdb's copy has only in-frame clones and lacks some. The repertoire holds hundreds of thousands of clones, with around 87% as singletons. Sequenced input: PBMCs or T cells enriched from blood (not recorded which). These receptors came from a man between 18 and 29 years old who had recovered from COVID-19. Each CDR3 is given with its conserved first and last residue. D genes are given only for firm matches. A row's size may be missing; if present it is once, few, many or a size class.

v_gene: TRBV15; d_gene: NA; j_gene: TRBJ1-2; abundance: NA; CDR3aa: CATSRALQGRDYGYTF; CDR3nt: TGTGCCACCAGCAGAGCACTACAGGGACGGGACTATGGCTACACCTTC
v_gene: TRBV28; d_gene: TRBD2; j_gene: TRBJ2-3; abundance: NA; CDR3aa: CASSRGLAGSNTQYF; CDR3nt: TGTGCCAGCAGTAGGGGACTAGCGGGATCAAATACGCAGTATTTT
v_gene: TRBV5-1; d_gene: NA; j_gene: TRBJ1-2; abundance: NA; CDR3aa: CASSLETGDYGYTF; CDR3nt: TGCGCCAGCAGCTTGGAGACAGGAGACTATGGCTACACCTTC
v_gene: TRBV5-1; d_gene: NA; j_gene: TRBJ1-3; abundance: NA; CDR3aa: CASSLEGHGTIYF; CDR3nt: TGCGCCAGCAGCTTGGAGGGGCACGGCACCATATATTTT
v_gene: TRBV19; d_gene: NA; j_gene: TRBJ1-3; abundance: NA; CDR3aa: CASMELRKTGNTIYF; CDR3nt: TGTGCCAGTATGGAGCTACGGAAGACTGGAAACACCATATATTTT
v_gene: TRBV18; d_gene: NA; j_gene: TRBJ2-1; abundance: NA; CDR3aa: CASSPPSGVSYNEQFF; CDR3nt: TGTGCCAGCTCACCACCTAGCGGAGTCTCCTACAATGAGCAGTTCTTC
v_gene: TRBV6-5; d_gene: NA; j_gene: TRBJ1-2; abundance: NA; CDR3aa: CASMEESYGYTF; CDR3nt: TGTGCCAGCATGGAGGAAAGCTATGGCTACACCTTC
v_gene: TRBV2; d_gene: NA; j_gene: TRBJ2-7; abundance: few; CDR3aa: CASSNLRERNYEQYF; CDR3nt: TGTGCCAGCAGTAACCTGAGGGAGCGTAACTACGAGCAGTACTTC
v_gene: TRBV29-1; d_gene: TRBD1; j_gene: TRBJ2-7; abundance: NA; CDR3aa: CSVEDPRGRSEQYF; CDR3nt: TGCAGCGTTGAAGATCCTAGGGGGCGAAGCGAGCAGTACTTC
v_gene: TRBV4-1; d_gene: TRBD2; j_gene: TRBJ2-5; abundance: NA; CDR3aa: CASSQAPVVAGGTQYF; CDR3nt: TGCGCCAGCAGCCAAGCCCCCGTGGTAGCGGGAGGGACCCAGTACTTC
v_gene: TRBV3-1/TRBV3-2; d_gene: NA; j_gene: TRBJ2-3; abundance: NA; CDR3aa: CASSPTMKTDTQYF; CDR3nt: TGTGCCAGCAGCCCAACAATGAAGACAGATACGCAGTATTTT
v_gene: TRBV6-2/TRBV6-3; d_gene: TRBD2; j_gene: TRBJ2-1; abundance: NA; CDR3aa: CASSRTLAGAGNEQFF; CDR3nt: TGTGCCAGCAGTAGAACCCTAGCGGGAGCGGGGAATGAGCAGTTCTTC
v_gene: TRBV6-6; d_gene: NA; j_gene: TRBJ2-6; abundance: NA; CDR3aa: CASSSPAGANVLTF; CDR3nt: TGTGCCAGCAGTTCGCCTGCGGGGGCCAACGTCCTGACTTTC
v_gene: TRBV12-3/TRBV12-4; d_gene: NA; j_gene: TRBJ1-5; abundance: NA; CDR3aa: CASSFSGVQPQHF; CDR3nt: TGTGCCAGCAGTTTCTCAGGGGTACAGCCCCAGCATTTT
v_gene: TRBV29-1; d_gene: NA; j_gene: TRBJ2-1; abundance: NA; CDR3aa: CSVPPEGVGNEQFF; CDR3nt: TGCAGCGTTCCCCCCGAGGGGGTGGGCAATGAGCAGTTCTTC
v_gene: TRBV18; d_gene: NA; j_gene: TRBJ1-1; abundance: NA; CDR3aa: CASSTPLSQGRSTEAFF; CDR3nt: TGTGCCAGCTCAACACCACTCTCTCAAGGGAGAAGCACTGAAGCTTTCTTT
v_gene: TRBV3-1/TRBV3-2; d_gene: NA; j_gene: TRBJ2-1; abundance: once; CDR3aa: CASSQVGQEGTPYNEQFF; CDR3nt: TGTGCCAGCAGCCAAGTAGGACAGGAGGGGACCCCCTACAATGAGCAGTTCTTC
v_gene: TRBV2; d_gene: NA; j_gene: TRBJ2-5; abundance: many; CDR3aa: CASSRLPNLQETQYF; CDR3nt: TGTGCCAGCAGCCGACTACCGAACTTACAAGAGACCCAGTACTTC
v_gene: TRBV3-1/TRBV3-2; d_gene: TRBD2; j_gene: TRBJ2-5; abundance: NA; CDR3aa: CASSLGLAGEETQYF; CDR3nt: TGTGCCAGCAGCCTTGGACTAGCGGGGGAAGAGACCCAGTACTTC
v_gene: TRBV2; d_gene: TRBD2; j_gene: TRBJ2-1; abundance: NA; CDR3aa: CASSDMASGSPNNEQFF; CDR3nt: TGTGCCAGCAGTGATATGGCTAGCGGGAGTCCAAACAATGAGCAGTTCTTC
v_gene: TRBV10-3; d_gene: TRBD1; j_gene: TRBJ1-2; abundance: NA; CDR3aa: CAISDIGQGGYGYTF; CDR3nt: TGTGCCATCAGTGATATTGGACAGGGGGGCTATGGCTACACCTTC